This is a list of T cell receptor beta chains from one sample in a study of molecular identifiers for immune sequencing clone quantification. TCRdb fed the PCR reads into MiXCR, producing one record per CDR3 protein. The sample yields around 480,000 distinct CDR3 sequences, about 21% seen once. The specimen was naive CD8+ T cells from blood, with Jurkat cell RNA spiked in. Receptors were obtained from a human donor in good health. Some libraries in this study had Jurkat cell RNA spiked in. CDR3s include the opening cysteine and the closing phenylalanine or tryptophan. The D gene is left open where the match is weak. The size of a clone is reported for some rows only, either as once, few or many, or as a class for expanded clones.

abundance: -
len: 12
j_gene: TRBJ2-1
v_gene: TRBV7-9
d_gene: -
CDR3nt: TGTGCCAGCAGCCCAGCGACGAATGAGCAGTCCTTC
CDR3aa: CASSPATNEQSF

abundance: -
len: 16
j_gene: TRBJ2-5
v_gene: TRBV4-1
d_gene: -
CDR3nt: TGCGCCAGCAGCCAAGTGGTGTCGGGGAAAAAAGAGACCCAGTACTTC
CDR3aa: CASSQVVSGKKETQYF

abundance: many
len: 13
j_gene: TRBJ2-2
v_gene: TRBV19
d_gene: -
CDR3nt: TGTGCCAGTAGTATAGTTGGCAGCGGGGAGCTGTTTTTT
CDR3aa: CASSIVGSGELFF

abundance: many
len: 14
j_gene: TRBJ1-5
v_gene: TRBV6-5
d_gene: -
CDR3nt: TGTGCCAGCAGTTACGGGGGCGGGAATCAGCCCCAGCATTTT
CDR3aa: CASSYGGGNQPQHF

abundance: few
len: 16
j_gene: TRBJ2-7
v_gene: TRBV14
d_gene: -
CDR3nt: TGTGCCAGCAGCCTATCATACTCGGGACAATACTACGAGCAGTACTTC
CDR3aa: CASSLSYSGQYYEQYF

abundance: -
len: 16
j_gene: TRBJ2-1
v_gene: TRBV27
d_gene: -
CDR3nt: TGTGCCAGCAGTTCCGCCCTAAAGCCCTCCTACAATGAGCAGTTCTTC
CDR3aa: CASSSALKPSYNEQFF

abundance: -
len: 16
j_gene: TRBJ1-4
v_gene: TRBV4-3
d_gene: -
CDR3nt: TGCGCCAGCAGCCAAGACCGGACACTGACTAATGAAAAACTGTTTTTT
CDR3aa: CASSQDRTLTNEKLFF

abundance: few
len: 16
j_gene: TRBJ1-5
v_gene: TRBV12-3/TRBV12-4
d_gene: -
CDR3nt: TGTGCCAGCAGTAATCGGGACGGAGATAGCAATCAGCCCCAGCATTTT
CDR3aa: CASSNRDGDSNQPQHF

abundance: many
len: 15
j_gene: TRBJ2-7
v_gene: TRBV12-3/TRBV12-4
d_gene: TRBD2
CDR3nt: TGTGCCAGCAGTGAAAGGCGGGAGCGGTCCTACGAGCAGTACTTC
CDR3aa: CASSERRERSYEQYF

abundance: many
len: 12
j_gene: TRBJ1-1
v_gene: TRBV5-4
d_gene: -
CDR3nt: TGTGCCAGCATCAGGGGAGGCACTGAAGCTTTCTTT
CDR3aa: CASIRGGTEAFF

abundance: few
len: 16
j_gene: TRBJ2-3
v_gene: TRBV9
d_gene: -
CDR3nt: TGTGCCAGCAGCGTAGCTACGGAGGCTAACACAGATACGCAGTATTTT
CDR3aa: CASSVATEANTDTQYF

abundance: many
len: 14
j_gene: TRBJ1-1
v_gene: TRBV7-8
d_gene: -
CDR3nt: TGTGCCAGCAGCTTGGGCGGGAGGAACACTGAAGCTTTCTTT
CDR3aa: CASSLGGRNTEAFF

abundance: many
len: 12
j_gene: TRBJ2-3
v_gene: TRBV19
d_gene: -
CDR3nt: TGTGCCAGTAGTACGCGGGGTGATACGCAGTATTTT
CDR3aa: CASSTRGDTQYF

abundance: many
len: 14
j_gene: TRBJ2-7
v_gene: TRBV27
d_gene: TRBD1
CDR3nt: TGTGCCAGCAGTCCCTGGGACAGGCCCCACGAGCAGTACTTC
CDR3aa: CASSPWDRPHEQYF

abundance: -
len: 13
j_gene: TRBJ1-1
v_gene: TRBV11-2
d_gene: -
CDR3nt: TGTGCCAGCAGCTTTCTCACAGGTTCTGAAGCTTTCTTT
CDR3aa: CASSFLTGSEAFF

abundance: few
len: 13
j_gene: TRBJ2-5
v_gene: TRBV30
d_gene: -
CDR3nt: TGTGCCTGGAGTCGGCAACCTGGAGAGACCCAGTACTTC
CDR3aa: CAWSRQPGETQYF

abundance: few
len: 15
j_gene: TRBJ2-1
v_gene: TRBV4-3
d_gene: -
CDR3nt: TGCGCCAGCAGCCAAGATCCCACGGGCTACAATGAGCAGTTCTTC
CDR3aa: CASSQDPTGYNEQFF

abundance: many
len: 13
j_gene: TRBJ2-3
v_gene: TRBV30
d_gene: -
CDR3nt: TGTGCCTGGAGTGTACTGACCACAGATACGCAGTATTTT
CDR3aa: CAWSVLTTDTQYF

abundance: -
len: 15
j_gene: TRBJ2-7
v_gene: TRBV29-1
d_gene: -
CDR3nt: TGCAGCGTTGAAGATTTTAAGGGCTTAGACTACGAGCAGTACTTC
CDR3aa: CSVEDFKGLDYEQYF

abundance: -
len: 16
j_gene: TRBJ2-3
v_gene: TRBV3-1
d_gene: -
CDR3nt: TGTGCCAGCAGCCAAGATTGGGCACATTTCACAGATACGCAGTATTTT
CDR3aa: CASSQDWAHFTDTQYF

abundance: few
len: 17
j_gene: TRBJ2-2
v_gene: TRBV6-6
d_gene: -
CDR3nt: TGTGCCAGCAGTTACCCAAGGTTGGAAGCGAACACCGGGGAGCTGTTTTTT
CDR3aa: CASSYPRLEANTGELFF

abundance: -
len: 15
j_gene: TRBJ2-2
v_gene: TRBV12-3/TRBV12-4
d_gene: -
CDR3nt: TGTGCCAGCAACCCGGGCCAGGGCGACACCGGGGAGCTGTTTTTT
CDR3aa: CASNPGQGDTGELFF

abundance: many
len: 14
j_gene: TRBJ2-7
v_gene: TRBV28
d_gene: -
CDR3nt: TGCGCCAGCAGCTTGGGTCAGGGTACCTACGAGCAGTACTTC
CDR3aa: CASSLGQGTYEQYF

abundance: many
len: 15
j_gene: TRBJ2-5
v_gene: TRBV7-3
d_gene: -
CDR3nt: TGTGCCAGCAGCTTAAACCCGGGCACCGTTGAGACCCAGTACTTC
CDR3aa: CASSLNPGTVETQYF

abundance: few
len: 14
j_gene: TRBJ1-1
v_gene: TRBV7-2
d_gene: -
CDR3nt: TGTGCCAGCAGCCATCCAGGACTCGGGGCGGTAGCTTTCTTT
CDR3aa: CASSHPGLGAVAFF

abundance: many
len: 15
j_gene: TRBJ1-1
v_gene: TRBV7-9
d_gene: TRBD1
CDR3nt: TGTGCCAGCAGCCACGGACAGGGGAAAAACACTGAAGCTTTCTTT
CDR3aa: CASSHGQGKNTEAFF

abundance: -
len: 14
j_gene: TRBJ1-2
v_gene: TRBV20-1
d_gene: TRBD1
CDR3nt: TGCAGTGCATTTTCGACAGGGGCTCTCTATGGCTACACCTTC
CDR3aa: CSAFSTGALYGYTF

abundance: few
len: 15
j_gene: TRBJ2-5
v_gene: TRBV6-5
d_gene: -
CDR3nt: TGTGCCAGCAGTTACGGGATTCCAGGTGTAGAGACCCAGTACTTC
CDR3aa: CASSYGIPGVETQYF

abundance: -
len: 11
j_gene: TRBJ1-4
v_gene: TRBV28
d_gene: -
CDR3nt: TGTGCCAGCAGTTTGGCGGGGAACCCGTTTTTT
CDR3aa: CASSLAGNPFF

abundance: many
len: 11
j_gene: TRBJ1-2
v_gene: TRBV29-1
d_gene: -
CDR3nt: TGCAGCGTTGAATATTATCCCGGCTACACCTTC
CDR3aa: CSVEYYPGYTF

abundance: -
len: 13
j_gene: TRBJ2-7
v_gene: TRBV19
d_gene: TRBD1
CDR3nt: TGTGCCAGTAGTTGGCAGGGGGAATACGAGCAGTACTTC
CDR3aa: CASSWQGEYEQYF

abundance: -
len: 14
j_gene: TRBJ2-5
v_gene: TRBV27
d_gene: TRBD1
CDR3nt: TGTGCCAGCTCTACGGGACAGGGGGTACAGACCCGGTACTTC
CDR3aa: CASSTGQGVQTRYF

abundance: many
len: 15
j_gene: TRBJ2-1
v_gene: TRBV7-2
d_gene: -
CDR3nt: TGTGCCAGCAGCTCCGGGCCAGGGTCCTACAATGAGCAGTTCTTC
CDR3aa: CASSSGPGSYNEQFF

abundance: many
len: 21
j_gene: TRBJ2-6
v_gene: TRBV6-5
d_gene: -
CDR3nt: TGTGCCAGCAGTTACTCAGGGGCATCGGCAGGGGGGGGTTCTGGGGCCAACGTCCTGACTTTC
CDR3aa: CASSYSGASAGGGSGANVLTF

abundance: few
len: 13
j_gene: TRBJ1-6
v_gene: TRBV10-2
d_gene: -
CDR3nt: TGCGCCAGCAGTGTTGGATTCGGTTCACCCCTCCACTTT
CDR3aa: CASSVGFGSPLHF

abundance: -
len: 15
j_gene: TRBJ1-2
v_gene: TRBV4-1
d_gene: -
CDR3nt: TGCGCCAGCAGCCAAGATCCCGGGACCTTCTATGGCTACACCTTC
CDR3aa: CASSQDPGTFYGYTF

abundance: few
len: 13
j_gene: TRBJ2-5
v_gene: TRBV5-1
d_gene: -
CDR3nt: TGCGCCAGCAGCACGGACATGGACGGGACCCAGTACTTC
CDR3aa: CASSTDMDGTQYF

abundance: -
len: 13
j_gene: TRBJ2-7
v_gene: TRBV7-9
d_gene: -
CDR3nt: TGTGCCAGCAGCTCCAGGACAACTTTGGTGCAGTACTTC
CDR3aa: CASSSRTTLVQYF

abundance: few
len: 15
j_gene: TRBJ1-1
v_gene: TRBV2
d_gene: TRBD1
CDR3nt: TGTGCCAGTCGAACTCGACAGGGGTTGAACACTGAAGCTTTCTTT
CDR3aa: CASRTRQGLNTEAFF

abundance: -
len: 16
j_gene: TRBJ1-1
v_gene: TRBV19
d_gene: -
CDR3nt: TGTGCCAGTAGCTTCGACATCGGTTTAATGAACACTGAAGCTTTCTTT
CDR3aa: CASSFDIGLMNTEAFF